The 29 T cell receptor beta chains reported below all come from one sample, sequenced in a study of post-analysis software for immune sequencing data. Study outcomes and limitations: When patients were compared with controls, four to six TRBV segments were more frequent, TRBV5-6, TRBV5-1 and TRBV20-1 among them.

These receptors' antigens are unknown. Carried by the TCR beta cDNA libraries were unique molecular identifiers. TCRdb ran MiXCR on the PCR reads and lists one entry per CDR3 protein. The sample consists of approximately 570,000 distinct CDR3 sequences, 44% of them appearing once. The sequencing sample was made of blood. Source of these receptors: a girl between 10 and 17 years old with multiple sclerosis.

This clonotype appeared a few times. The rearrangement uses TRBV10-3 and TRBJ2-7; D not resolved. Between the trimmed V and J ends, which lost 3 bases and 0 bases, there was a span of 6 bases. CDR3 length: 13 residues. Germline V gene lookup returns CDR1 ENHRY and CDR2 SYGVKD. This chain's CDR3 is CAISDSGSYEQYF. DNA of the CDR3: TGTGCCATCAGTGATAGTGGCTCCTACGAGCAGTACTTC.

In this sample, this clonotype turned up a few times. CDR3 in amino acids: CASSINPDAGSYEQYF. In DNA form, the CDR3 reads TGTGCCAGCAGCATTAACCCCGACGCAGGGTCCTACGAGCAGTACTTC. This chain joins TRBV7-6 and TRBJ2-7, with D perhaps TRBD1 (5 bases). This CDR3 region has 16 residues. Per germline, CDR1 SGHVS and CDR2 FNYEAQ. V was shortened by 5 bases and J by 1 base, with 18 bases between the two germline ends.

This chain connects TRBV10-3 to TRBJ2-7; D is undetermined. CDR1 ENHRY and CDR2 SYGVKD come from the germline V gene. Trimming stripped 3 bases from V and 2 bases from J, with 8 bases between. CDR3 length equals 13 residues. In DNA form, the CDR3 reads TGTGCCATCAGTGAAGGAGCAACCTACGAGCAGTACTTC. Encoded protein: CAISEGATYEQYF.

The chain has TRBV4-1 and TRBJ2-7; D is ambiguous. Germline V gives CDR1 MGHRA, CDR2 YSYEKL. The length of the CDR3 is 14 residues. Trimming took off 3 bases at V and 0 bases at J, with 9 bases between the two ends. This CDR3 reads CASSQWVSSYEQYF. In nucleotides, the CDR3 is TGCGCCAGCAGCCAGTGGGTTAGCTCCTACGAGCAGTACTTC.

In its sample, this clonotype was seen a few times. The rearrangement uses TRBV7-9 and TRBJ2-3; the D gene is possibly TRBD2 (6 bases). V was clipped by 4 bases and J by 1 base, with 9 bases between them. The germline V gene encodes CDR1 SEHNR and CDR2 FQNEAQ (reference sequence). The CDR3 has 14 amino acids. CDR3 in amino acids: CASSSPSGTDTQYF. The CDR3 bases are TGTGCCAGCAGCTCGCCTAGCGGCACAGATACGCAGTATTTT. Full variable domain (missing parts from reference TRBV7-9 and TRBJ2-3): DTGVSQNPRHKITKRGQNVTFRCDPISEHNRLYWYRQTLGQGPEFLTYFQNEAQLEKSRLLSDRFSAERPKGSFSTLEIQRTEQGDSAMYLCASSSPSGTDTQYFGPGTRLTVL.

The genes are TRBV6-4 and TRBJ2-1; 9 bases line up with TRBD2. Per the germline V gene, CDR1 is MRHNA and CDR2 is SNTAGT. CDR3 size: 14 residues. V gave up 2 bases and J gave up 6 bases; unmatched junction bases: 2. The CDR3 DNA follows: TGTGCCAGCAGTGACGGGACTAGCAGCAATGAGCAGTTCTTC. Translating it yields CASSDGTSSNEQFF.

This clonotype was seen a few times. The chain uses TRBV4-1 and TRBJ2-5, with D tentatively TRBD1 (6 bases). Trimming stripped 4 bases from V and 1 base from J, with 10 bases between. The germline V gene encodes CDR1 MGHRA and CDR2 YSYEKL. This CDR3 has 14 amino acids. CDR3 nucleotides: TGCGCCAGCAGCCTCAGGGGCCCCCAAGAGACCCAGTACTTC. Amino acids: CASSLRGPQETQYF.

This rearrangement joins TRBV7-9 to TRBJ2-1, with D perhaps matching TRBD2 (5 bases). V gave up 6 bases and J gave up 5 bases, with 14 bases separating them. In germline, CDR1 is SEHNR, CDR2 FQNEAQ (reference sequence). The CDR3 consists of 14 residues. This CDR3 reads CASSREPGNNEQFF. CDR3 nucleotides: TGTGCCAGCAGTCGGGAACCGGGCAACAATGAGCAGTTCTTC.

This clonotype appeared a single time. The rearrangement joins TRBV12-3 or TRBV12-4 to TRBJ2-7; 8 positions match TRBD2. Germline trimming cut 5 bases from V and 4 bases from J; bases unmatched to any gene: 16. The CDR3 sequence is 17 residues long. The CDR3, as DNA: TGTGCCAGCAGTCCCTTAGGAGCGGGAGCGAAGAAGTACGAGCAGTACTTC. It specifies CASSPLGAGAKKYEQYF.

The chain combines TRBV11-2 with TRBJ1-1, with TRBD1 as a possible D gene (6 bases). Trimming left V 5 bases short and J 4 bases short, with 11 bases between. CDR1 and CDR2 from the germline V gene are SGHAT and FQNNGV. The CDR3 is 13 residues long. The CDR3, as DNA: TGTGCCAGCAGCCCGGGACAACCCACTGAAGCTTTCTTT. Translation gives CASSPGQPTEAFF.

This chain connects TRBV12-3 or TRBV12-4 to TRBJ1-5; 11 bases fit TRBD1. This CDR3 contains 20 residues. V was clipped by 3 bases and J by 2 bases; unmatched bases: 15. The CDR3 sequence is CASSLGYMWGQGEGNQPQHF. CDR3 DNA: TGTGCCAGCAGTTTGGGTTATATGTGGGGACAGGGGGAAGGCAATCAGCCCCAGCATTTT.

This clonotype has only a few counts. The rearrangement uses TRBV12-3 or TRBV12-4 and TRBJ2-7; TRBD1 aligns across 8 bases. Trimming removed 8 bases from V and 4 bases from J; junction bases left unmatched: 7. The CDR3 totals 13 residues. The CDR3 sequence: CASGAGGLYEQYF. In nucleotides, the CDR3 is TGTGCCAGCGGGGCAGGGGGCCTTTACGAGCAGTACTTC.

This clonotype was seen more than once but under ten times. V is TRBV12-3 or TRBV12-4 and J is TRBJ2-5; no reliable D call. V was shortened by 3 bases and J by 1 base, with 6 bases between the two germline ends. The CDR3 consists of 13 residues. As DNA, the CDR3 is TGTGCCAGCAGTTTCGTCAGCCAAGAGACCCAGTACTTC. Protein: CASSFVSQETQYF.

This chain connects TRBV27 to TRBJ2-5; no firm D call. The germline V gene encodes CDR1 MNHEY and CDR2 SMNVEV (reference sequence). There are 14 residues in the CDR3. Trimming took 5 bases from V and 4 from J, leaving 14 bases between them. The DNA of the CDR3 is TGTGCCAGCAGTGTTTTGGGTTCGGGAGAGACCCAGTACTTC. Protein sequence: CASSVLGSGETQYF.

This clonotype was seen a few times. This chain joins TRBV20-1 and TRBJ2-1; D gene ambiguous. The V and J ends lost 7 bases and 0 bases respectively, with 13 bases between them. The CDR3 covers 14 residues. Germline V gene data show CDR1 as DFQATT and CDR2 as SNEGSKA (reference sequence). The CDR3, as DNA: TGCAGTGTCGGCGGCGATAGCTCCTACAATGAGCAGTTCTTC. Its protein is CSVGGDSSYNEQFF.

The genes are TRBV5-1 and TRBJ1-6; D is perhaps TRBD1 (6 bases). The CDR3 totals 13 residues. CDR1 is SGHRS and CDR2 is YFSETQ in the germline V gene. Trimming took 7 bases from V and 8 from J, leaving 13 bases between them. CDR3 bases: TGCGCCAGCTCTACAGGGCAATATTCACCCCTCCACTTT. It yields the protein CASSTGQYSPLHF.

V is TRBV7-2 and J is TRBJ2-1, with 9 bases fitting TRBD2. Germline V gene lookup returns CDR1 SGHTA and CDR2 FQGNSA. V dropped 6 bases and J dropped 1; count of bases not matched to a gene: 4. The CDR3 sequence is 15 residues long. The CDR3 loop reads CASRIAGVSYNEQFF. CDR3 sequence (DNA): TGTGCCAGCAGGATAGCGGGAGTGTCCTACAATGAGCAGTTCTTC.

The chain carries TRBV20-1 and TRBJ2-7, with TRBD1 identical over 10 bases. The J call is doubtful: the DNA matches TRBJ2-5 better. Germline V lookup: CDR1 DFQATT, CDR2 SNEGSKA (reference sequence). The CDR3 has 14 residues. The CDR3 DNA sequence: TGCAGTGCTACCGGGACAGGGGTTTTTGAGACCCAGTACTTC. It translates to CSATGTGVFETQYF.

This clonotype appeared a few times. The chain is built from TRBV5-6 and TRBJ2-5, with a weak D call TRBD1 (7 bases). The CDR3 consists of 15 residues. Germline V gene data show CDR1 as SGHDT and CDR2 as YYEEEE. V dropped 4 bases and J dropped 1 base, with 14 bases sitting between them. In DNA form, the CDR3 reads TGTGCCAGCAGCCGGTGGAGGGGGCTCCAAGAGACCCAGTACTTC. It translates to CASSRWRGLQETQYF. The complete variable domain, with remaining parts taken from reference TRBV5-6 and TRBJ2-5, reads DAGVTQSPTHLIKTRGQQVTLRCSPKSGHDTVSWYQQALGQGPQFIFQYYEEEERQRGNFPDRFSGHQFPNYSSELNVNALLLGDSALYLCASSRWRGLQETQYFGPGTRLLVL.

CDR3 in amino acids: CASSVGQGYTEAFF. CDR3 nucleotide sequence: TGTGCCAGCAGCGTCGGACAGGGGTACACTGAAGCTTTCTTT. V and J are TRBV9 and TRBJ1-1; 9 bases fit TRBD1. The length of the CDR3 is 14 residues. V lost 2 bases, J lost 3 bases, and 2 bases stayed unmatched. Per germline, CDR1 SGDLS and CDR2 YYNGEE.

The chain carries TRBV4-1 and TRBJ2-5; D perhaps matches TRBD1 (6 bases). Germline loops: CDR1 MGHRA, CDR2 YSYEKL. The CDR3 consists of 15 residues. V lost 0 bases and J lost 5, with 13 bases in between. CDR3 DNA: TGCGCCAGCAGCCAAGATCGGGTAGGACAGGAGACCCAGTACTTC. As protein: CASSQDRVGQETQYF.

This chain connects TRBV5-1 to TRBJ2-3; maybe TRBD1 (7 bases). Trimming stripped 0 bases from V and 5 bases from J, with 16 bases between. This CDR3 is built from 16 residues. The germline V gene encodes CDR1 SGHRS and CDR2 YFSETQ. As DNA, the CDR3 is TGCGCCAGCAGCTTGGGCCCAGGGGGGAGTGGAGATACGCAGTATTTT. Translating it yields CASSLGPGGSGDTQYF.

For this clonotype: Here the CDR3 omits its conserved ending phenylalanine or tryptophan, so a read error is the likely source. CDR3 loop: CASSQDNDRATYEQYI. The CDR3 DNA follows: TGCGCCAGCAGCCAAGATAACGACAGGGCTACCTACGAGCAGTACATC. J is TRBJ2-7 and V is TRBV4-1, with TRBD1 identical over 7 bases. The J segment lost 2 bases and the V segment lost 0 bases, leaving 7 bases of the junction unmatched. CDR1 MGHRA and CDR2 YSYEKL come from the germline V gene. The CDR3 totals 16 residues.

The rearrangement links TRBV29-1 to TRBJ2-5; perhaps TRBD2 as D (6 bases). The CDR3 totals 11 residues. Germline CDR1 reads SQVTM; CDR2 reads ANQGSEA. The CDR3 nucleotides are TGCGCTGGGGGGACGACTGGGGAGCAGTACTTC. Encoded protein: CAGGTTGEQYF. Supplemented by reference TRBV29-1 and TRBJ2-5, the full variable domain reads SAVISQKPSRDICQRGTSLTIQCQVDSQVTMMFWYRQQPGQSLTLIATANQGSEATYESGFVIDKFPISRPNLTFSTLTVSNMSPEDSSIYLCAGGTTGEQYFGPGTRLLVL.

A note on this clonotype: An end of the junction differs from the germline gene, which may be a read error. The gene calls are TRBV5-1 and TRBJ2-1; 12 nucleotides align to TRBD2. In germline, CDR1 is SGHRS, CDR2 YFSETQ. This CDR3 spans 15 amino acids. The CDR3 protein is CASSTGTSGYNGQFF. CDR3 in DNA: TGCGCCAGCAGCACCGGGACTAGCGGGTACAATGGGCAGTTCTTC.

The chain is built from TRBV5-1 and TRBJ2-5; TRBD1 matches 9 bases. Germline V lookup: CDR1 SGHRS, CDR2 YFSETQ. The CDR3 extends over 16 amino acids. V trimming: 1 base; J trimming: 2 bases; junction bases outside the gene matches: 6. The CDR3 bases are TGCGCCAGCAGCTTGTTACTCGGGACAGGGCAAGAGACCCAGTACTTC. It translates to CASSLLLGTGQETQYF.

The chain uses TRBV4-2 and TRBJ2-7; TRBD2 is a possible D gene (5 bases). CDR3 length: 16 residues. The germline CDR1 and CDR2 sequences are LGHNA and YNFKEQ. Between the trimmed V and J ends, which lost 0 bases and 3 bases, there was a span of 15 bases. CDR3 protein: CASSQDAAGLSYEQYF. The CDR3 DNA follows: TGTGCCAGCAGCCAAGATGCGGCGGGTTTAAGCTACGAGCAGTACTTC.

This chain connects TRBV20-1 to TRBJ1-1, with 7 bases that match TRBD1. Germline V gene sequence: CDR1 DFQATT, CDR2 SNEGSKA (reference sequence). The CDR3 covers 13 residues. The trim removed 4 bases at V and 1 base at J, leaving 3 bases unmatched. CDR3 residues: CSATGQQNTEAFF. CDR3 sequence (DNA): TGCAGTGCTACGGGACAGCAGAACACTGAAGCTTTCTTT.

In its sample, this clonotype was seen a few times. The rearrangement uses TRBV12-3 or TRBV12-4 and TRBJ2-1; D ambiguous. V lost 6 bases and J lost 3, with 9 bases in between. This CDR3 has 13 residues. As DNA, the CDR3 is TGTGCCAGCAGGGCTTCCAACTACAATGAGCAGTTCTTC. It encodes CASRASNYNEQFF.